What follows are 30 T cell receptor beta chains derived from one specimen sequenced in a study of response to subunit inactivated influenza vaccine. One entry per CDR3 protein, called by TCRdb with MiXCR from the RT-PCR reads. In the table there are approximately 310,000 distinct CDR3 sequences, 21% of which are singletons. The source material was PBMCs from blood, sampled 21 months after vaccination. The receptors were sampled from a man between 50 and 69 years old who received an inactivated influenza vaccine.

The rearrangement links TRBV10-2 to TRBJ2-2; no clear D. The CDR3 covers 12 residues. Germline V lookup: CDR1 WSHSY, CDR2 SAAADI. V lost 7 bases to trimming and J lost 4 bases, with 7 bases between them. In DNA, the CDR3 is TGCGCCAGCATGAGAGGCACCGGGGAGCTGTTTTTT. Translated: CASMRGTGELFF.

J is TRBJ2-2 and V is TRBV7-2; the match to TRBD1 covers 7 bases. The CDR3 is 14 amino acids. Germline-derived CDR1 and CDR2 are SGHTA and FQGNSA. The trim removed 5 bases at V and 6 bases at J, leaving 6 bases unmatched. The DNA of the CDR3 is TGTGCCAGCAGCCCCCCAGACAGGGCCGGGGAGCTGTTTTTT. Translated: CASSPPDRAGELFF.

The chain joins TRBV7-9 to TRBJ2-1, with a possible D match to TRBD2 (5 bases). The germline CDR1 and CDR2 sequences are SEHNR and FQNEAQ (reference sequence). The CDR3 consists of 17 residues. V lost 4 bases and J 0 bases, leaving 16 bases between the germline ends. CDR3 amino acids: CASSSGVGYSSYNEQFF. CDR3 nucleotide sequence: TGTGCCAGCAGCTCCGGGGTGGGCTACAGCTCCTACAATGAGCAGTTCTTC.

A few counts support this clonotype. The genes are TRBV14 and TRBJ2-1, with 13 positions matching TRBD2. Unmatched junction bases numbered 13, after V lost 7 bases and J lost 7 bases. The CDR3 is 17 residues long. CDR1 and CDR2 from the germline V gene are SGHDN and FVKESK. For the CDR3, the DNA is TGTGCCAGCACCCGGGGGATGGGACTAGCGGGATGGAATGAGCAGTTCTTC. It translates to CASTRGMGLAGWNEQFF.

CDR3 in DNA: TGTGCCAGCAGCTTAAGACGCAGGGAGCAATTTTATTCACCCCTCCACTTT. It codes for CASSLRRREQFYSPLHF. V is TRBV7-8 and J is TRBJ1-6; the D gene is possibly TRBD1 (5 bases). The V end lost 2 bases, the J end lost 8 bases, and 19 bases lay between the germline ends. The length of the CDR3 is 17 residues. Germline CDR1 SGHVS, CDR2 FQNEAQ.

Only a few counts were recorded for this clonotype. The chain joins TRBV4-3 to TRBJ2-3; TRBD2 matches 9 bases. The CDR3 has 15 amino acids. Germline V gene sequence: CDR1 LGHNA, CDR2 YSLEER. V lost 3 bases to trimming and J lost 2 bases; unmatched junction nucleotides: 3. CDR3 coding DNA: TGCGCCAGCAGCCAGAGACTAGCGGTCACAGATACGCAGTATTTT. Protein product: CASSQRLAVTDTQYF.

The chain carries TRBV2 and TRBJ1-4; the D is unclear. The germline V and J ends were trimmed by 8 bases and 4 bases, with 17 bases remaining between them. The CDR3 consists of 15 residues. Looked up from germline, CDR1 is SNHLY and CDR2 is FYNNEI. In nucleotides, the CDR3 is TGTGCCAGCGTACCCGGACGGTCATTTAATGAAAAACTGTTTTTT. Translating gives CASVPGRSFNEKLFF.

The chain combines TRBV6-1 with TRBJ1-2; possible D gene TRBD1, 6 bases. Germline-derived CDR1 and CDR2 are MNHNS and SASEGT. CDR3 length: 16 amino acids. The ends were cut back, 2 bases at V and 7 bases at J, with 20 bases in the middle. The CDR3 spells CASSERIGRGGPGYTF. CDR3 coding DNA: TGTGCCAGCAGTGAACGAATCGGCAGGGGCGGGCCTGGCTACACCTTC.

This clonotype was seen more than once but under ten times. The chain carries TRBV6-2 or TRBV6-3 and TRBJ2-5; a possible D gene is TRBD1 (5 bases). This CDR3 region has 13 residues. The V and J ends lost 10 bases and 4 bases respectively, with 16 bases between them. Germline V gene data show CDR1 as MNHEY and CDR2 as SVGEGT. The CDR3 nucleotides are TGTGCCAACTCACAGGCTTTGGGAGAGACCCAGTACTTC. Protein product: CANSQALGETQYF.

The table lists this clonotype with many counts. The genes are TRBV14 and TRBJ2-7; no reliable D call. Deletions cut 6 bases from V and 3 bases from J, with 21 bases between. The CDR3 length is 16 residues. Germline V CDR1 and CDR2: SGHDN, FVKESK. CDR3 sequence (DNA): TGTGCCAGCAGTCCTCAGTACTTGACATGGGACTACGAGCAGTACTTC. Translating it yields CASSPQYLTWDYEQYF.

The chain recombines TRBV7-8 with TRBJ2-2; possible D gene TRBD1, 6 bases. The CDR3 loop spans 14 amino acids. V was shortened by 5 bases and J by 3 bases, with 10 bases between the two germline ends. Germline lookup yields CDR1 SGHVS and CDR2 FQNEAQ. The CDR3 spells CASSEGQHTGELFF. In DNA, the CDR3 is TGTGCCAGCAGCGAAGGACAGCACACCGGGGAGCTGTTTTTT.

This clonotype came up a few times. This rearrangement joins TRBV20-1 to TRBJ1-1, with 7 bases identical to TRBD1. This CDR3 comprises 15 residues. J gave up 3 bases and V 0 bases, and 7 bases lay outside the gene matches. Per the germline V gene, CDR1 is DFQATT and CDR2 is SNEGSKA (reference sequence). The chain's CDR3 is CSARDPRGVDTEAFF. The DNA for the CDR3 is TGCAGTGCTAGAGATCCCAGGGGGGTGGACACTGAAGCTTTCTTT.

This clonotype showed up just a few times. The chain carries TRBV19 and TRBJ1-5; TRBD1 agrees at 10 bases. The germline gives CDR1 LNHDA, CDR2 SQIVND (reference sequence). The CDR3 totals 18 residues. The V segment lost 6 bases and the J segment 2 bases; nucleotides outside the gene matches: 13. Here the CDR3 DNA reads TGTGCCAGTAGCATTACAGCACCAGGGACAGGGGGCAATCAGCCCCAGCATTTT. Translated, it gives CASSITAPGTGGNQPQHF.

The rearrangement uses TRBV18 and TRBJ1-2, with D possibly being TRBD1 (5 bases). Trimming took 3 bases from V and 8 from J, leaving 16 bases between them. In germline, CDR1 is KGHSH, CDR2 LQKENI. This CDR3 contains 14 residues. CDR3 amino acids: CASSPIVGGEGYTF. The CDR3 DNA reads TGTGCCAGCTCACCGATCGTCGGGGGGGAAGGCTACACCTTC.

The chain carries TRBV6-1 and TRBJ2-7; TRBD2 matches at 11 bases. The CDR3 has 15 amino acids. V shed 6 bases, J shed 1 base, and the junction held 5 bases outside the gene matches. Germline V gene data show CDR1 as MNHNS and CDR2 as SASEGT. CDR3 nucleotide sequence: TGTGCCAGCAGGGGAGGACTAGCGGGTTCCTACGAGCAGTACTTC. Its protein is CASRGGLAGSYEQYF.

Written as DNA, the CDR3 is TGTGCCAGCAGACCCGGGACAAGATTCAATCAGCCCCAGCATTTT. Translated: CASRPGTRFNQPQHF. The chain carries TRBV27 and TRBJ1-5, with D possibly being TRBD1 (6 bases). Germline CDR1 is MNHEY and CDR2 is SMNVEV (reference sequence). V lost 6 bases, J lost 3 bases, and 15 bases lay in between. The CDR3 has 15 residues.

The rearrangement links TRBV3-1 to TRBJ1-4; D gene unclear. The length of the CDR3 is 17 residues. Germline V gives CDR1 LGHDT, CDR2 YNNKEL (reference sequence). The V end lost 2 bases, the J end lost 3 bases, and 16 bases lay between the germline ends. The CDR3 coding sequence is TGTGCCAGCAGCCAACTCCTTAAGGGCGGACCTAATGAAAAACTGTTTTTT. This translates into CASSQLLKGGPNEKLFF. The entire variable domain, with the rest obtained from reference TRBV3-1 and TRBJ1-4, is as follows: DTAVSQTPKYLVTQMGNDKSIKCEQNLGHDTMYWYKQDSKKFLKIMFSYNNKELIINETVPNRFSPKSPDKAHLNLHINSLELGDSAVYFCASSQLLKGGPNEKLFFGSGTQLSVL.

The chain recombines TRBV7-2 with TRBJ2-1, with TRBD2 identical over 9 bases. CDR1 is SGHTA and CDR2 is FQGNSA in the germline V gene. The CDR3 spans 15 residues. With V trimmed by 3 bases and J by 8 bases, 8 bases remained unmatched. CDR3 sequence: CASSFWREGFDEQFF. CDR3 coding DNA: TGTGCCAGCAGCTTTTGGCGGGAGGGATTTGATGAGCAGTTCTTC.

In its sample, this clonotype was seen a few times. The rearrangement links TRBV6-1 to TRBJ1-2; perhaps TRBD1 as D (6 bases). This CDR3 comprises 13 residues. V lost 6 bases and J lost 4, with 12 bases in between. CDR1 and CDR2 from the germline V gene are MNHNS and SASEGT. The CDR3 nucleotides are TGTGCCAGCAGCCAGGGGCTCGGCTATGGCTACACCTTC. Residues: CASSQGLGYGYTF.

This sequence joins TRBV9 and TRBJ2-3; D uncertain. Deletions cut 0 bases from V and 2 bases from J, with 7 bases between. This CDR3 is 14 amino acids long. CDR1 and CDR2 (germline): SGDLS, YYNGEE. The CDR3 is CASSVDGYTDTQYF. DNA for the CDR3: TGTGCCAGCAGCGTAGACGGGTACACAGATACGCAGTATTTT.

This sequence joins TRBV12-3 or TRBV12-4 and TRBJ2-1; D perhaps matches TRBD1 (6 bases). The CDR3 length is 13 residues. The ends were cut back, 3 bases at V and 8 bases at J, with 11 bases in the middle. The CDR3 coding sequence is TGTGCCAGCAGTTTTGGCAGGGGTTATGAGCAGTTCTTC. It yields the protein CASSFGRGYEQFF.

Details on this clonotype: A much larger clone sits a single nucleotide away, making a read error possible. The chain uses TRBV29-1 and TRBJ1-5; D might be TRBD1 (5 bases). This CDR3 comprises 12 residues. Per germline, CDR1 SQVTM and CDR2 ANQGSEA. The CDR3 reads CSVGDSNQHQHF. The DNA for the CDR3 is TGCAGCGTTGGCGACAGTAATCAGCACCAGCATTTT.

The chain has TRBV4-3 and TRBJ1-2; 7 bases map to TRBD1. Germline-derived CDR1 and CDR2 are LGHNA and YSLEER. This CDR3 spans 17 amino acids. The V segment lost 0 bases and the J segment 2 bases; nucleotides outside the gene matches: 9. The CDR3 DNA sequence: TGCGCCAGCAGCCAAGAAGTCCGGGCAGGGGGAAACTATGGCTACACCTTC. It specifies CASSQEVRAGGNYGYTF.

This clonotype was observed a few times. The chain employs TRBV4-3 and TRBJ2-1; D is perhaps TRBD2 (5 bases). V lost 0 bases to trimming and J lost 7 bases, with 10 bases between them. The germline CDR1 and CDR2 sequences are LGHNA and YSLEER. The CDR3 sequence is 14 residues long. CDR3 in DNA: TGCGCCAGCAGCCAAGATTCTAGCAAGAATGAGCAGTTCTTC. Translating gives CASSQDSSKNEQFF.

V usage is TRBV7-3 and J usage is TRBJ2-3; D gene unclear. The germline V gene has CDR1 SGHTA and CDR2 FQGTGA. V dropped 2 bases and J dropped 2 bases, with 17 bases sitting between them. CDR3 length equals 17 residues. The CDR3 nucleotides read TGTGCCAGCAGCTTACCTCGGCCGACTCAAATCACAGATACGCAGTATTTT. It specifies CASSLPRPTQITDTQYF.

The chain couples TRBV4-1 to TRBJ1-4; possibly TRBD1 for D (5 bases). In germline, CDR1 is MGHRA, CDR2 YSYEKL. The CDR3 consists of 16 residues. Trimming cost V 1 base and J 6 bases, with 15 bases left between them. The CDR3: CASSQVFMRGHEKLFF. CDR3 nucleotides: TGCGCCAGCAGCCAAGTATTCATGAGGGGACATGAAAAACTGTTTTTT.

The V gene is TRBV20-1, the J gene TRBJ2-5; tentative D call: TRBD2 (6 bases). The CDR3 is made up of 13 amino acids. Trimming cost V 4 bases and J 5 bases, with 14 bases left between them. Germline CDR1 and CDR2: DFQATT and SNEGSKA (reference sequence). The CDR3 DNA reads TGCAGTGCTATCTACGGGGGTCGGGAGACCCAGTACTTC. Translation: CSAIYGGRETQYF.

This chain links TRBV2 with TRBJ2-7; D gene uncertain. Deletions cut 6 bases from V and 4 bases from J, with 13 bases between. The CDR3 runs 13 residues. The germline V gene has CDR1 SNHLY and CDR2 FYNNEI. CDR3 coding DNA: TGTGCCAGCAGAAGTTACACACCATACGAGCAGTACTTC. It specifies CASRSYTPYEQYF.

This clonotype showed up just once. The V call is TRBV28, the J call TRBJ2-5, with a tentative D call TRBD1 (5 bases). Trimming shortened V by 2 bases and J by 1 base, and 14 bases separated the two germline ends. Germline assignment: CDR1 MDHEN and CDR2 SYDVKM. There are 16 residues in the CDR3. The DNA of the CDR3 is TGTGCCAGCAGTTTACCCCCACAGGATACCCAAGAGACCCAGTACTTC. It yields the protein CASSLPPQDTQETQYF. Looking up the rest from reference TRBV28 and TRBJ2-5 gives the full variable domain: DVKVTQSSRYLVKRTGEKVFLECVQDMDHENMFWYRQDPGLGLRLIYFSYDVKMKEKGDIPEGYSVSREKKERFSLILESASTNQTSMYLCASSLPPQDTQETQYFGPGTRLLVL.

This clonotype was counted many times. DNA for the CDR3: TGTGCCTGGAGTCCCACGGAGGACGGAGATGGGCCCCAGCATTTT. This gives the protein CAWSPTEDGDGPQHF. This chain connects TRBV30 to TRBJ1-5, with D uncertain. The V gene's germline CDR1 is GTSNPN and CDR2 SVGIG (reference sequence). V dropped 2 bases and J dropped 9 bases, with 20 bases sitting between them. The CDR3 consists of 15 residues.